One and the same sample provided the 24 T cell receptor beta chains below, sequenced in a study of shared T cell receptors in the human thymus. Using immunoSEQ multiplex PCR, the repertoire was profiled, and TCRdb retains in-frame clones only, with some absent. The sample includes roughly 660,000 clones, around nine tenths of them seen just once. This same sample was also taken into another study, of human thymus T cells.

The sample was thymocytes. The receptor set was obtained from a boy in the first two years of life with a congenital heart defect.

V is TRBV7-2 and J is TRBJ2-7, with TRBD1 matching over 10 bases. Germline CDR1 SGHTA, CDR2 FQGNSA. This CDR3 has 14 residues. V shed 5 bases and J 7 bases; nucleotides not matched to a gene: 8. Here the CDR3 reads CASSPRQGAGEQYF. The CDR3 region has the DNA TGTGCCAGCAGCCCCCGACAGGGGGCTGGGGAGCAGTACTTC.

This clone appeared a few times. This sequence joins TRBV20-1 and TRBJ2-7; D is uncertain. The CDR3 is made up of 9 amino acids. CDR1 is DFQATT and CDR2 is SNEGSKA in the germline V gene (reference sequence). V shed 8 bases and J shed 3 bases, with 5 bases lying between them. In DNA form, the CDR3 reads TGCAGTTTCAACTACGAGCAGTACTTC. It codes for CSFNYEQYF.

This rearrangement joins TRBV11-2 to TRBJ2-1; 10 bases fit TRBD2. With 2 bases clipped from V and 11 bases from J, the junction kept 6 bases outside the gene matches. The V gene's germline CDR1 is SGHAT and CDR2 FQNNGV. CDR3 length: 14 residues. Here the CDR3 reads CASSLRTSGSQQFF. The CDR3 DNA follows: TGTGCCAGCAGCTTACGGACTAGCGGATCCCAGCAGTTCTTC.

The chain is built from TRBV25-1 and TRBJ2-1; 7 positions match TRBD2. The CDR3 has 17 residues. V trimming: 5 bases; J trimming: 7 bases; junction bases outside the gene matches: 17. Germline V gene lookup returns CDR1 MGHDK and CDR2 SYGVNS. CDR3 in DNA: TGTGCCAGCAGTACTCAGAGGGGAGGGCCTCGGGGGAATGAGCAGTTCTTC. Its protein is CASSTQRGGPRGNEQFF. Supplemented by reference TRBV25-1 and TRBJ2-1, the full variable domain reads EADIYQTPRYLVIGTGKKITLECSQTMGHDKMYWYQQDPGMELHLIHYSYGVNSTEKGDLSSESTVSRIRTEHFPLTLESARPSHTSQYLCASSTQRGGPRGNEQFFGPGTRLTVL.

The chain is built from TRBV5-1 and TRBJ2-2; 10 bases match TRBD2. Trimming cost V 10 bases and J 2 bases; bases outside gene matches: 8. Germline loops: CDR1 SGHRS, CDR2 YFSETQ. This CDR3 contains 15 residues. The CDR3 is CAGSIAGGNTGELFF. The CDR3 bases are TGCGCCGGATCGATAGCGGGAGGAAACACCGGGGAGCTGTTTTTT.

The V call is TRBV5-5, the J call TRBJ2-7, with TRBD2 matching 10 bases. CDR1 is SGHKS, CDR2 YYEKEE, per germline (reference sequence). The CDR3 loop spans 15 amino acids. V lost 4 bases and J lost 9; bases outside the gene matches: 13. DNA for the CDR3: TGTGCCAGCAGCCGCCCTAGCGGGAGACGGGGGAGGCAGTACTTC. As protein: CASSRPSGRRGRQYF.

V gene TRBV2 combines with J gene TRBJ1-4; no clear D gene. The length of the CDR3 is 12 residues. Trimming stripped 4 bases from V and 7 bases from J, with 7 bases between. The germline CDR1 and CDR2 sequences are SNHLY and FYNNEI. This CDR3 reads CASSGQVEKLFF. CDR3 nucleotide sequence: TGTGCCAGCAGTGGGCAGGTTGAAAAACTGTTTTTT.

This clone was detected a few times. This chain links TRBV11-2 with TRBJ2-7, with 8 bases that match TRBD1. The CDR3 is 15 amino acids. V dropped 5 bases and J dropped 3; count of bases not matched to a gene: 9. Germline CDR1 is SGHAT and CDR2 is FQNNGV. CDR3: CASSTRQGRNYEQYF. The CDR3 nucleotides are TGTGCCAGCAGCACCCGACAGGGGCGCAACTACGAGCAGTACTTC.

This chain links TRBV27 with TRBJ1-2; 9 nucleotides align to TRBD1. The germline V gene has CDR1 MNHEY and CDR2 SMNVEV (reference sequence). The length of the CDR3 is 14 residues. The junction had 9 bases not matched to a gene; V was cut back by 5 bases and J by 8 bases. Written as DNA, the CDR3 is TGTGCCAGCAGTCCCCCCGGGACAGGGAACGGCTACACCTTC. Translated: CASSPPGTGNGYTF.

The DNA of the CDR3 is TGTGCCAGCAGCTCACCCACGGGAGGCCAAGAGACCCAGTACTTC. It codes for CASSSPTGGQETQYF. The rearrangement links TRBV7-2 to TRBJ2-5; 7 nucleotides align to TRBD2. The CDR3 runs to 15 residues. The trim removed 4 bases at V and 1 base at J, leaving 6 bases unmatched. Germline assignment: CDR1 SGHTA and CDR2 FQGNSA.

The rearrangement uses TRBV5-1 and TRBJ2-1; D might be TRBD1 (6 bases). Between the trimmed V and J ends, which lost 7 bases and 3 bases, there was a span of 11 bases. The CDR3 is 13 amino acids. The germline CDR1 and CDR2 sequences are SGHRS and YFSETQ. In DNA, the CDR3 is TGCGCCAGCTGGGCAGGGGACTACAATGAGCAGTTCTTC. Translated, it gives CASWAGDYNEQFF.

The rearrangement joins TRBV7-3 to TRBJ2-2; no clear D gene. Looked up from germline, CDR1 is SGHTA and CDR2 is FQGTGA. The CDR3 runs 11 residues. V was shortened by 4 bases and J by 8 bases, with 5 bases between the two germline ends. This chain's CDR3 is CASSSKGELFF. The CDR3 DNA reads TGTGCCAGCAGCTCAAAAGGGGAGCTGTTTTTT.

The chain's CDR3 is CASTPRDRGHEQYF. The CDR3 DNA is TGTGCCAGCACCCCCCGGGACAGGGGTCACGAGCAGTACTTC. The chain uses TRBV11-3 and TRBJ2-7; 10 bases align to TRBD1. The ends lost 7 bases at V and 5 bases at J; junction bases unmatched: 8. The germline V gene encodes CDR1 SGHNT and CDR2 YENEEA. CDR3 length equals 14 residues.

J is TRBJ2-1 and V is TRBV2; D might be TRBD2 (6 bases). The CDR3 consists of 17 residues. Germline lookup yields CDR1 SNHLY and CDR2 FYNNEI. V dropped 0 bases and J dropped 2 bases, with 14 bases sitting between them. The CDR3 is CASSEARAGPPYNEQFF. CDR3 sequence (DNA): TGTGCCAGCAGTGAAGCGCGGGCGGGGCCCCCCTACAATGAGCAGTTCTTC.

CDR3 sequence: CASSGEGPSYEQYF. The CDR3 DNA is TGTGCCAGCAGTGGGGAGGGACCTTCCTACGAGCAGTACTTC. This chain uses TRBV2 with TRBJ2-7, with 7 bases that match TRBD2. CDR1 SNHLY and CDR2 FYNNEI come from the germline V gene. With 4 bases clipped from V and 1 base from J, the junction kept 4 bases outside the gene matches. CDR3 length: 14 amino acids.

V and J are TRBV5-6 and TRBJ2-3; 9 bases line up with TRBD1. The CDR3 contains 17 residues. The trim removed 4 bases at V and 2 bases at J, leaving 11 bases unmatched. CDR1 and CDR2 from the germline V gene are SGHDT and YYEEEE. CDR3 protein: CASSPLTGGSNTDTQYF. DNA of the CDR3: TGTGCCAGCAGCCCACTTACAGGGGGCTCGAACACAGATACGCAGTATTTT.

The chain uses TRBV4-2 and TRBJ1-2; 11 bases line up with TRBD1. Trimming at V came to 0 bases and at J to 1 base, leaving 10 bases not matched to a gene. The CDR3 has 19 amino acids. Germline CDR1 is LGHNA and CDR2 is YNFKEQ. The CDR3 nucleotides read TGTGCCAGCAGCCAAGATTTTGGGACAGGGGGTATTAGTAACTATGGCTACACCTTC. It codes for CASSQDFGTGGISNYGYTF.

V usage is TRBV28 and J usage is TRBJ1-5, with D possibly matching TRBD1 (6 bases). The CDR3 is 13 residues long. Trimming removed 5 bases at V and 6 bases at J, with 11 bases between. Germline loops: CDR1 MDHEN, CDR2 SYDVKM. CDR3 protein: CASSRTGSQPQHF. The DNA of the CDR3 is TGTGCCAGCAGTCGCACAGGGAGTCAGCCCCAGCATTTT.

This rearrangement joins TRBV5-4 to TRBJ1-1; tentative D call: TRBD1 (6 bases). CDR3 length: 14 amino acids. Deletions cut 4 bases from V and 2 bases from J, with 12 bases between. Germline V gives CDR1 SGHNT, CDR2 YYREEE (reference sequence). CDR3 protein: CASSVGGPNTEAFF. The CDR3, as DNA: TGTGCCAGCAGCGTGGGGGGCCCCAACACTGAAGCTTTCTTT.

The rearrangement uses TRBV4-1 and TRBJ2-1; 13 nucleotides agree with TRBD2. Germline V lookup: CDR1 MGHRA, CDR2 YSYEKL. Trimming took 0 bases from V and 4 from J; bases not matched to a gene: 9. The CDR3 sequence is 19 residues long. CDR3 amino acids: CASSQDPLTSGRKYNEQFF. The DNA of the CDR3 is TGCGCCAGCAGCCAAGATCCCCTGACTAGCGGGAGGAAGTACAATGAGCAGTTCTTC.

The chain uses TRBV18 and TRBJ2-1, with D perhaps matching TRBD2 (6 bases). The CDR3 consists of 14 residues. V was cut by 1 base and J by 10 bases, with 14 bases left in between. Germline assignment: CDR1 KGHSH and CDR2 LQKENI. The DNA of the CDR3 is TGTGCCAGCTCACCACACAAACTAGCTGACGAGCAGTTCTTC. Protein product: CASSPHKLADEQFF.

This clone was detected only once. V is TRBV4-1 and J is TRBJ2-7; 10 bases are shared with TRBD2. The CDR3 has 17 residues. J gave up 3 bases and V 0 bases, and 8 bases lay outside the gene matches. Germline values: CDR1 MGHRA, CDR2 YSYEKL. CDR3 sequence (DNA): TGCGCCAGCAGCCAAGATATGGGTGCTAGCGGGAGCTACGAGCAGTACTTC. It encodes CASSQDMGASGSYEQYF.

Only one count was recorded for this clone. The chain uses TRBV29-1 and TRBJ1-5; D is possibly TRBD1 (5 bases). This CDR3 comprises 14 residues. Trimming pared 7 bases from V and 0 bases from J, leaving 13 bases between. Germline V CDR1 and CDR2: SQVTM, ANQGSEA. The chain's CDR3 is CSAKDTYSNQPQHF. CDR3 nucleotide sequence: TGCAGCGCCAAGGACACGTATAGCAATCAGCCCCAGCATTTT.

The chain links TRBV4-1 to TRBJ2-1; maybe TRBD1 (5 bases). This CDR3 spans 14 amino acids. CDR1 is MGHRA, CDR2 YSYEKL, per germline. The V gene lost 2 bases and the J gene lost 5 bases, with 10 bases spanning the gap. The CDR3 bases are TGCGCCAGCAGCCAAAGGGGTCCCGACAATGAGCAGTTCTTC. Translation: CASSQRGPDNEQFF.